This TCR beta chain was captured by sequencing in a study of Siglec-9 on CD8 T cells in melanoma. TCRdb's table, derived via immunoSEQ multiplex PCR, lists solely in-frame clones and lacks some. This sample has about 30,000 clones, with 75% to 85% found just once. The germline V gene has CDR1 SEHNR and CDR2 FQNEAQ (reference sequence). The V gene end was trimmed by 3 bases and the J gene end by 9 bases; junction bases not matched to a gene: 11. CDR3 length: 15 residues. V is TRBV7-9 and J is TRBJ2-7; 10 bases fit TRBD1. The clonotype was recovered from a human donor in good health. Input material: Siglec-9- CD8+ T cells sorted from blood. The CDR3 here is CASSFGQGVFSAQYF. Written as DNA, the CDR3 is TGTGCCAGCAGCTTCGGACAGGGGGTATTCTCGGCGCAGTACTTC.